Below, one TCR beta chain is given with its context. Its specificity is not known. These data originate in a study of metastatic and nonmetastatic thyroid tumors. Study in general: Comparative analysis of repertoires was undertaken across blood and tumor or nodule tissue obtained from malignant and benign thyroid patients.

Germline lookup yields CDR1 SNHLY and CDR2 FYNNEI. V was pared by 3 bases and J by 1 base, with 6 bases of the junction left unmatched. The CDR3 has 15 amino acids. TCRdb recomputed clones from the PCR reads via MiXCR. In the table there are some 22,000 clones, approximately 22% of which are singletons. No treatment had been given to any patient before thyroid surgery. Study-wide findings and caveats: The reported finding was significantly higher TCR beta diversity in malignant thyroid tumors relative to benign nodules, in blood and tumor.

The V gene is TRBV2, the J gene TRBJ2-7; 7 bases line up with TRBD2. Input material: tumor tissue. The TCR was taken from a female donor with papillary thyroid cancer or a benign thyroid nodule (not recorded which). Some clones in this sample may be carry-over from other donors' samples. CDR3 nucleotide sequence: TGTGCCAGCAGTGATACCCTAGCGGTTTCCTACGAGCAGTACTTC. It codes for CASSDTLAVSYEQYF.